Listed below are T cell receptor beta chains from one sample, sequenced in a study of blood T cell repertoires in COVID-19. Produced via immunoSEQ multiplex PCR; TCRdb's table is partial and in-frame only. The sample lists 200,000 to 300,000 clones, about 83% occurring once. Sequenced sample: peripheral blood. These receptors all come from a woman aged 80 or over with COVID-19, enrolled during active disease. Both conserved end residues are part of each CDR3. The D gene is left open where the match is weak. Size is omitted from some rows. Given values are once, few, many or a class for expanded clones.

TRBD1,TRBV7-9,NA,TRBJ1-2,CASSMTGGTYGYTF,TGTGCCAGCAGCATGACAGGGGGCACTTATGGCTACACCTTC
NA,TRBV6-5,NA,TRBJ1-1,CASSPFGKTEAFF,TGTGCCAGCAGTCCATTCGGGAAGACTGAAGCTTTCTTT
NA,TRBV6-5,NA,TRBJ2-1,CASSYSEGGPKEQFF,TGTGCCAGCAGTTACTCCGAGGGGGGGCCCAAGGAGCAGTTCTTC
TRBD1,TRBV10-3,NA,TRBJ1-6,CAISDRQGDSPLHF,TGTGCCATCAGTGACCGCCAGGGGGATTCACCCCTCCACTTT
TRBD2,TRBV18,NA,TRBJ2-5,CASSPLAGEQETQYF,TGTGCCAGCTCACCATTGGCGGGGGAGCAAGAGACCCAGTACTTC
NA,TRBV6-5,NA,TRBJ1-2,CASSYSTGGYTF,TGTGCCAGCAGTTACTCGACGGGTGGCTACACCTTC
NA,TRBV18,once,TRBJ1-4,CASSSSGVLNEKLFF,TGTGCCAGCTCGTCCTCAGGGGTCTTAAATGAAAAACTGTTTTTT
NA,TRBV7-2,NA,TRBJ2-3,CASSFRGMGTDTQYF,TGTGCCAGCAGCTTTCGGGGGATGGGGACAGATACGCAGTATTTT
TRBD1,TRBV5-4,NA,TRBJ1-2,CASSLWTGASENYGYTF,TGTGCCAGCAGCTTATGGACAGGGGCCTCCGAAAACTATGGCTACACCTTC
TRBD2,TRBV5-1,NA,TRBJ2-2,CASSFGLAGATNTGELFF,TGCGCCAGCAGCTTCGGACTAGCGGGGGCCACGAACACCGGGGAGCTGTTTTTT
NA,TRBV1,NA,TRBJ2-3,CTSSQDESRVTSTDTQYF,TGCACCAGCAGCCAAGATGAGTCGCGGGTAACTAGCACAGATACGCAGTATTTT
TRBD2,TRBV5-1,NA,TRBJ2-5,CATREGLAPPETQYF,TGCGCCACCCGAGAGGGACTAGCGCCCCCGGAGACCCAGTACTTC
TRBD1,TRBV9,NA,TRBJ2-5,CASSVRTGETQYF,TGTGCCAGCAGCGTAAGGACAGGGGAGACCCAGTACTTC
TRBD2,TRBV3-1/TRBV3-2,NA,TRBJ2-1,CASSPETSGGSEQFF,TGTGCCAGCAGCCCAGAGACTAGCGGGGGAAGCGAGCAGTTCTTC
NA,TRBV2,NA,TRBJ2-5,CASSDWYLGTNQETQYF,TGTGCCAGCAGTGATTGGTATTTAGGGACAAACCAAGAGACCCAGTACTTC
TRBD1,TRBV6-5,NA,TRBJ1-4,CASSSRQGNEKLFF,TGTGCCAGCAGTTCCCGACAGGGGAATGAAAAACTGTTTTTT
NA,TRBV23-1,NA,TRBJ1-6,CASSPRHRASSYNSPLHF,TGCGCCAGCAGTCCGAGGCACAGGGCTAGCTCCTATAATTCACCCCTCCACTTT
NA,TRBV5-1,once,TRBJ2-1,CASSYSGTNHNEQFF,TGCGCCAGCAGCTACTCCGGGACAAATCACAATGAGCAGTTCTTC
NA,TRBV7-2,few,TRBJ1-2,CASSLGHGSNYGYTF,TGTGCCAGCAGCTTAGGGCACGGGTCTAACTATGGCTACACCTTC
NA,TRBV5-4,NA,TRBJ1-2,CASSEGQLDYGYTF,TGTGCCAGCAGCGAAGGACAGCTGGACTATGGCTACACCTTC
TRBD2,TRBV9,NA,TRBJ2-2,CASSVAGEGTGELFF,TGTGCCAGCAGCGTAGCGGGGGAGGGCACCGGGGAGCTGTTTTTT
TRBD1,TRBV30,NA,TRBJ2-2,CAWSVGTGGFLYGELFF,TGTGCCTGGAGTGTGGGGACAGGGGGTTTCTTATACGGGGAGCTGTTTTTT
NA,TRBV15,NA,TRBJ1-1,CATSITGINTEAFF,TGTGCCACCAGCATCACAGGGATCAACACTGAAGCTTTCTTT
TRBD2,TRBV4-1,NA,TRBJ2-1,CASSQVPGTSRNEQFF,TGCGCCAGCAGCCAAGTACCCGGGACTAGTCGCAATGAGCAGTTCTTC
NA,TRBV5-1,once,TRBJ1-1,CASSSEQGRTEAFF,TGCGCCAGCAGCTCCGAACAGGGTCGGACTGAAGCTTTCTTT
NA,TRBV6-5,NA,TRBJ2-2,CASVLDTGHAGELFF,TGTGCCAGCGTACTGGACACAGGTCACGCCGGGGAGCTGTTTTTT
NA,TRBV6-1,NA,TRBJ1-1,CASSEFYSNTEAFF,TGTGCCAGCAGTGAATTCTATTCGAACACTGAAGCTTTCTTT
NA,TRBV4-1,NA,TRBJ1-1,CASSQVRLELTEAFF,TGCGCCAGCAGCCAAGTTCGTTTGGAGTTGACTGAAGCTTTCTTT
TRBD2,TRBV10-2,NA,TRBJ2-5,CASSRGLAEETQYF,TGCGCCAGCAGTCGGGGACTAGCCGAAGAGACCCAGTACTTC
NA,TRBV6-5,once,TRBJ2-1,CASSELASLTGTRFF,TGTGCCAGCAGCGAGTTGGCTTCCTTGACAGGCACGAGGTTCTTC
NA,TRBV18,once,TRBJ1-1,CASSPALTGNTEAFF,TGTGCCAGCTCACCGGCTTTGACAGGGAACACTGAAGCTTTCTTT
NA,TRBV7-2,NA,TRBJ2-5,CASSFGGTETQYF,TGTGCCAGCAGCTTCGGGGGAACGGAGACCCAGTACTTC
TRBD2,TRBV5-6,NA,TRBJ2-3,CASRNSGGRDTQYF,TGTGCCAGCAGGAATAGCGGGGGGCGGGATACGCAGTATTTT
TRBD1,TRBV2,NA,TRBJ1-5,CASSLQGTGPQHF,TGTGCCAGCAGTCTCCAGGGGACAGGGCCCCAGCATTTT
TRBD1,TRBV2,NA,TRBJ1-2,CASRTQGAVGYGYTF,TGTGCCAGCAGGACTCAGGGGGCAGTCGGCTATGGCTACACCTTC
TRBD2,TRBV5-1,NA,TRBJ2-3,CASSLGSSGGLGLEDTQYF,TGCGCCAGCAGCTTGGGATCTAGCGGGGGCCTCGGATTAGAAGATACGCAGTATTTT
NA,TRBV10-3,NA,TRBJ1-1,CAVKPWPNTEAFF,TGTGCCGTAAAACCCTGGCCAAACACTGAAGCTTTCTTT
NA,TRBV7-2,once,TRBJ2-1,CASRRGGSYNEQFF,TGTGCCAGCAGAAGGGGGGGCTCCTACAATGAGCAGTTCTTC
NA,TRBV5-1,NA,TRBJ2-5,CASSLAPGLGETQYF,TGCGCCAGCAGCTTGGCGCCCGGTCTTGGTGAGACCCAGTACTTC
TRBD1,TRBV2,NA,TRBJ2-5,CASSLDRVQTQYF,TGTGCCAGCAGTCTTGACAGGGTTCAGACCCAGTACTTC
NA,TRBV28,once,TRBJ1-6,CASSLEGRSYNSPLHF,TGTGCCAGCAGTTTGGAGGGCAGGTCCTATAATTCACCCCTCCACTTT
NA,TRBV4-1,NA,TRBJ1-4,CASSQEWTEREKLFF,TGCGCCAGCAGCCAAGAATGGACAGAAAGGGAAAAACTGTTTTTT
TRBD1,TRBV5-1,NA,TRBJ2-5,CASSLGTGGQETQYF,TGCGCCAGCAGCTTGGGGACAGGGGGGCAAGAGACCCAGTACTTC
NA,TRBV2,NA,TRBJ2-1,CASGRGMVEQFF,TGTGCCAGCGGTAGGGGAATGGTCGAGCAGTTCTTC
NA,TRBV2,NA,TRBJ1-2,CASNGQLTNYGYTF,TGTGCCAGCAATGGGCAGCTAACTAACTATGGCTACACCTTC
NA,TRBV18,NA,TRBJ2-3,CASSPRGISDTQYF,TGTGCCAGCTCACCCAGAGGAATCTCAGATACGCAGTATTTT